A single T cell receptor (beta chain) is shown here with its context. Its antigen remains unidentified. Per the germline V gene, CDR1 is GTSNPN and CDR2 is SVGIG (reference sequence). Between the trimmed V and J ends, which lost 2 bases and 4 bases, there was a span of 8 bases. The CDR3 covers 12 residues. This entry is derived from a study of CD8+ T cells in alopecia areata. Study overall: Treatment comprised oral tofacitinib, 5 to 10 mg twice daily, in treated patients. Percent of scalp involved defined treated patients' severity scores. Study-level findings and limits: One nonresponder leaves baseline CD8+ expansion's link to response uncertain. Higher clonality was seen in lesional scalp than in normal scalp, especially in alopecia totalis/universalis.

Extracted RNA was reverse transcribed into cDNA, the sequencing template. This table comes from immunoSEQ multiplex PCR, and its TCRdb copy is limited to in-frame clones, with some not included. The sample lists 150,000 to 200,000 clones, roughly 60% seen once, with over 1% in the top ten. Treatment denoted: oral pan-JAK inhibitor, 5-10 mg twice daily. The clonotype was recovered from a human donor with alopecia areata. Sequences were derived from CD4+ T cells sorted from blood, sampled at week 24, from a patient treated with tofacitinib. The rearrangement joins TRBV30 to TRBJ2-5; D gene uncertain. Here the CDR3 reads CAWSPLSETQYF. CDR3 DNA: TGTGCCTGGAGTCCCTTATCAGAGACCCAGTACTTC.